This TCR beta chain appears in the sequencing data of a study of tumor-infiltrating lymphocytes in glioblastoma multiforme (dated by TCRdb to about 2017). The study in broad terms: To find out whether intratumoral genomic heterogeneity fosters TIL diversity, the study jointly investigated somatic mutations, TIL diversity and immune response activity.

Remarks on this clonotype: Its cognate antigen has yet to be identified. Base qualities are not recorded, but no much larger clone differs from it by a single base.

Overall results and qualifications from the work: The authors noted that sorting T cells into functional subsets, which was not done in the study, would be a future improvement. RNA-based TCR sequencing may distort clone frequencies because T cells carry unequal numbers of TCR transcripts. Generalizability was limited because only one glioblastoma patient was included in the TCR and somatic mutation analysis.

Measured from the cysteine to the phenylalanine, the CDR3 is 15 residues long. The DNA shown is the 45-base CDR3, in frame from base 1. V is pruned by 4 bases and J by 2 bases, leaving 7 bases of the junction without a gene match. Via the germline V gene, CDR1 is SQVTM and CDR2 ANQGSEA. TCRB libraries were built from RNA via three nested multiplex PCR rounds using a modified ARM-PCR protocol with multiple V-beta primers and a C-beta primer. TCRB-specific cDNA was synthesized from around 0.5 ug total RNA with ProtoScript II Reverse Transcriptase and a C-beta primer. For the TCRB libraries, no unique molecular identifiers were described. In the third PCR, barcodes and adapters were added over about 25 cycles with Deep VentR (exo-) polymerase, after which 250-500 bp bands were gel purified. TCRB libraries were sequenced with 250 bp paired-end reads on an Illumina HiSeq 2500. Processing in the source paper ran as follows. Trimmomatic was used to clean reads, FLASH to merge reads, MiGEC to assign V, D and J segments, and VDJtools to perform the analysis. Repertoire diversity was measured using the Shannon-Wiener diversity index, which was calculated with VDJtools. Through fastp at Q25 and MiXCR, TCRdb rebuilt clones from the public reads, retaining in-frame beta chains. Each record represents a unique CDR3 protein, reported with the most common genes and DNA among its rows. The V and J calls here are based on TCRdb, not the publication. The sample table shows about 15,000 distinct CDR3 sequences, and over 65% are seen once. 30% to 45% of the sample lies in the top ten.

The AllPrep DNA/RNA mini kit was used to purify genomic DNA and total RNA at the same time from each of the approximately 9 tumor samples. Every RNA sample had an OD 260/280 ratio above 1.9 and an RNA integrity number above 6.5. Recombination connected TRBV29-1 to TRBJ1-5; 8 of the junction bases match TRBD1. The sequenced material came from brain tumor tissue. The TCR originated in a male donor with glioblastoma. The CDR3 region: CSVGGPTGGNQPQHF. The DNA sequence follows: TGCAGCGTTGGAGGACCGACAGGGGGCAATCAGCCCCAGCATTTT.